This TCR beta chain was identified during a study of shared clonotypes between healthy human individuals. Study-level information: Contributing individuals were two females and a few males aged 18 to 49. Three CD4 naive, three CD4 memory, two CD8 naive and one CD8 memory plate were used per donor. Study-level findings and limits: For sorted subsets, rarefaction showed incomplete sequencing despite large depth.

Trimming took 0 bases from V and 6 from J, leaving 15 bases between them. The CDR3 runs 15 residues. Germline V gives CDR1 MGHRA, CDR2 YSYEKL. With regard to this clone: Its antigen is still unknown.

This table comes from immunoSEQ multiplex PCR, and its TCRdb copy is limited to in-frame clones, with some not included. The table shows roughly 890,000 clones, with about 92% occurring only once. CD45RO-negative, CCR7-selected cells formed the naive CD8 fraction, which excluded terminally differentiated effector memory CD45RA+ cells. Sequenced sample: naive CD8+ T cells sorted from blood. The TCR originated in a man aged 30-40 years in good health. This chain joins TRBV4-1 and TRBJ2-7, with D perhaps matching TRBD1 or TRBD2 (5 bases each). The CDR3 loop is CASSQEGVPTGEQYF. CDR3 bases: TGCGCCAGCAGCCAAGAGGGGGTCCCGACGGGCGAGCAGTACTTC.